This T cell receptor beta chain appears in the sequencing data of a study of shared T cell receptors in the human thymus. Here immunoSEQ multiplex PCR was the method, and the copy in TCRdb shows in-frame clones only, minus some. The sample holds 700,000 or so clones; 80% to 90% are singletons and the top ten take roughly 0.01%. Germline V gene sequence: CDR1 SGHAT, CDR2 FQNNGV. V was clipped by 4 bases and J by 1 base, with 16 bases between them. This CDR3 comprises 16 residues. This clone has only a few counts. These data were likewise used in another study, on human thymus T cells. Turning to that study: The source of the thymus tissue was resections taken during corrective heart surgery.

Input material: thymocytes. This sequence joins TRBV11-2 and TRBJ1-1; D possibly corresponds to TRBD1 (6 bases). The TCR comes from a girl less than two years old with a congenital heart defect. DNA of the CDR3: TGTGCCAGCAGCTCCCCGGTACGGACAGCGAACACTGAAGCTTTCTTT. Protein: CASSSPVRTANTEAFF.